Below, 9 T cell receptor beta chains from the same sample are listed, as sequenced in a study of CD8+ T cells in alopecia areata. After isolation, RNA underwent reverse transcription to generate cDNA as the sequencing template. The repertoire was sequenced with immunoSEQ multiplex PCR; TCRdb's copy has only in-frame clones and lacks some. In the table there are about 210,000 clones, 43% of which are singletons. Treatment meaning: oral pan-JAK inhibitor, 5-10 mg twice daily. The specimen was CD4+ T cells sorted from blood, collected around week 37, from a patient treated with tofacitinib. These receptors were obtained from a human donor with alopecia areata.

The chain links TRBV29-1 to TRBJ1-2, with TRBD1 as a possible D gene (5 bases). Germline values: CDR1 SQVTM, CDR2 ANQGSEA. This CDR3 is built from 11 residues. The V end was cut by 4 bases, the J end by 4 bases, with 7 bases between. This chain's CDR3 is CSVAGSYGYTF. The CDR3 nucleotides are TGCAGCGTTGCAGGGAGCTATGGCTACACCTTC.

The table lists this clone with a few counts. The chain links TRBV10-2 to TRBJ1-1, with unresolved D. The ends were cut back, 4 bases at V and 3 bases at J, with 9 bases in the middle. The CDR3 spans 13 residues. Germline V gives CDR1 WSHSY, CDR2 SAAADI. CDR3 amino acids: CASSVVRDTEAFF. The CDR3 bases are TGCGCCAGCAGTGTGGTGCGGGACACTGAAGCTTTCTTT.

V usage is TRBV2 and J usage is TRBJ2-7, with D uncertain. Trimming shortened V by 5 bases and J by 0 bases, and 11 bases separated the two germline ends. The V gene's germline CDR1 is SNHLY and CDR2 FYNNEI. This CDR3 spans 14 amino acids. In DNA form, the CDR3 reads TGTGCCAGCAGTTGGAGCGTAGACTCCTACGAGCAGTACTTC. This codes for CASSWSVDSYEQYF.

The sample holds a few counts of this clone. The J gene is TRBJ1-5, the V gene TRBV30; 8 bases align to TRBD1. From germline, CDR1 is GTSNPN and CDR2 SVGIG (reference sequence). Germline trimming cut 2 bases from V and 3 bases from J; bases unmatched to any gene: 9. The CDR3 runs to 16 residues. CDR3 sequence: CAWSSGTGRNNQPQHF. CDR3 sequence (DNA): TGTGCCTGGAGTTCGGGGACAGGTAGGAACAATCAGCCCCAGCATTTT.

The chain has TRBV19 and TRBJ1-2; D is unclear. CDR1 is LNHDA and CDR2 is SQIVND in the germline V gene (reference sequence). The ends were cut back, 2 bases at V and 0 bases at J, with 7 bases in the middle. The CDR3 totals 14 residues. Here the CDR3 reads CASSIYGTNYGYTF. The CDR3 region has the DNA TGTGCCAGTAGTATATACGGCACTAACTATGGCTACACCTTC. The complete variable domain, with remaining parts taken from reference TRBV19 and TRBJ1-2, reads DGGITQSPKYLFRKEGQNVTLSCEQNLNHDAMYWYRQDPGQGLRLIYYSQIVNDFQKGDIAEGYSVSREKKESFPLTVTSAQKNPTAFYLCASSIYGTNYGYTFGSGTRLTVV.

CDR3 loop: CASSEWARGGRVQETQYF. The CDR3, as DNA: TGTGCCAGCAGTGAATGGGCCCGAGGGGGCCGGGTTCAAGAGACCCAGTACTTC. The chain recombines TRBV25-1 with TRBJ2-5; 7 positions match TRBD1. From germline, CDR1 is MGHDK and CDR2 SYGVNS. CDR3 length: 18 residues. With 1 base clipped from V and 2 bases from J, the junction kept 13 bases outside the gene matches.

This sequence joins TRBV15 and TRBJ2-1; D remains unclear. CDR1 and CDR2 (germline): LNHNV, YYDKDF (reference sequence). The CDR3 extends over 13 amino acids. V was shortened by 3 bases and J by 8 bases, with 11 bases between the two germline ends. The CDR3 DNA is TGTGCCACCAGCAGGAATGGCGGTTATGAGCAGTTCTTC. This codes for CATSRNGGYEQFF. Looking up the rest from reference TRBV15 and TRBJ2-1 gives the full variable domain: DAMVIQNPRYQVTQFGKPVTLSCSQTLNHNVMYWYQQKSSQAPKLLFHYYDKDFNNEADTPDNFQSRRPNTSFCFLDIRSPGLGDTAMYLCATSRNGGYEQFFGPGTRLTVL.

This chain links TRBV4-2 with TRBJ2-5, with TRBD1 as a possible D gene (6 bases). Looked up from germline, CDR1 is LGHNA and CDR2 is YNFKEQ. Trimming took off 4 bases at V and 1 base at J, with 19 bases between the two ends. This CDR3 spans 17 amino acids. Here the CDR3 DNA reads TGTGCCAGCAGCCTAAGTCTAACTAGGACAGCCCAAGAGACCCAGTACTTC. Translation: CASSLSLTRTAQETQYF.

This chain uses TRBV6-6 with TRBJ2-7; 7 bases match TRBD2. The germline V gene encodes CDR1 MNHNY and CDR2 SVGAGI (reference sequence). The CDR3 loop spans 15 amino acids. V lost 5 bases and J lost 1; bases outside the gene matches: 8. The CDR3: CASSRSGASSYEQYF. CDR3 bases: TGTGCCAGCAGTCGAAGCGGGGCCAGTTCCTACGAGCAGTACTTC.